What follows is one T cell receptor beta chain and its context. Its antigen is not known. This sample is part of a study of cytomegalovirus exposure and HLA in healthy donors. Overall study: Some 80 million unique TCRs from HLA-typed donors were held in an early data release. Points from the study as a whole: What TCR beta sequences reportedly achieved was accurate prediction of HLA-A and HLA-B alleles in most subjects.

Per the germline V gene, CDR1 is SGHTA and CDR2 is FQGTGA. The CDR3 is 13 amino acids. V shed 4 bases and J shed 0 bases, with 7 bases lying between them. 60 Vbeta and 13 Jbeta primers were used in PCR. Profiling relied on immunoSEQ multiplex PCR, and the TCRdb table lists in-frame clones only, not all of them. This sample has 200,000 to 250,000 clones, with approximately 81% found just once. The sequence was obtained from a young man in good health and CMV-seronegative. The sample consisted of PBMCs. The chain joins TRBV7-3 to TRBJ2-7; possibly TRBD1 for D (5 bases). CDR3 in DNA: TGTGCCAGCAGCTCTGACAGCTCCTACGAGCAGTACTTC. Its translation: CASSSDSSYEQYF.